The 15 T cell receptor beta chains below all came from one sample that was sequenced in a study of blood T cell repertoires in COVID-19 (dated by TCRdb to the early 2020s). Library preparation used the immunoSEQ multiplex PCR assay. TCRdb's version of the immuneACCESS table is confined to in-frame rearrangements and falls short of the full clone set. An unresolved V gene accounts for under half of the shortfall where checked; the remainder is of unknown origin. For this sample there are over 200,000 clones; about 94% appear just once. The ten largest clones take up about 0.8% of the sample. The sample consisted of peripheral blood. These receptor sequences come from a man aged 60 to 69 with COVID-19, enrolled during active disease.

The CDR3 nucleotides are TGTGCCAGCAGTTTGAACAGTGGCACTGAAGCTTTCTTT. It codes for CASSLNSGTEAFF. The chain employs TRBV12-3 or TRBV12-4 and TRBJ1-1; D not certain. The CDR3 consists of 13 residues. Trimming took 3 bases from V and 4 from J, leaving 9 bases between them.

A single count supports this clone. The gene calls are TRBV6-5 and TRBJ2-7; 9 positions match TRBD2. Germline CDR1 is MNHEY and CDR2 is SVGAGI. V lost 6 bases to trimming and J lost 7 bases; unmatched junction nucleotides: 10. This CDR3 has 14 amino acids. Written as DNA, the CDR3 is TGTGCCAGCAGCGTTTCGGGCCTAGCGGGAGAGCAGTACTTC. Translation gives CASSVSGLAGEQYF.

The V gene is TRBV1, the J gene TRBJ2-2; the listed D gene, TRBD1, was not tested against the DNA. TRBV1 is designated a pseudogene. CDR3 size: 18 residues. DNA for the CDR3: TGCACCAGCAGCCAAGTGAAGGGGGTCCTTCGGAACACCGGGGAGCTGTTTTTT. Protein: CTSSQVKGVLRNTGELFF.

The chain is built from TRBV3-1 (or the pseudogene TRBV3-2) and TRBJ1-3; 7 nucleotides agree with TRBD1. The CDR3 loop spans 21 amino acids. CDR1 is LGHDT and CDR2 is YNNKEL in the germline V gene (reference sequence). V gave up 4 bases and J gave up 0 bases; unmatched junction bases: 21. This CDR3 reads CASSRVSGTASVEYSGNTIYF. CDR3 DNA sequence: TGTGCCAGCAGCCGAGTATCCGGGACAGCGAGTGTGGAATACTCTGGAAACACCATATATTTT.

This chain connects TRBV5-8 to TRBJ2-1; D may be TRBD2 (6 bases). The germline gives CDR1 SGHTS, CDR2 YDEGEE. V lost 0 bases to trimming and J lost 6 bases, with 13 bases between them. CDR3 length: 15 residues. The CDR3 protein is CASSLGGTVGNEQFF. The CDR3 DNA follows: TGTGCCAGCAGCTTGGGCGGGACCGTTGGCAATGAGCAGTTCTTC.

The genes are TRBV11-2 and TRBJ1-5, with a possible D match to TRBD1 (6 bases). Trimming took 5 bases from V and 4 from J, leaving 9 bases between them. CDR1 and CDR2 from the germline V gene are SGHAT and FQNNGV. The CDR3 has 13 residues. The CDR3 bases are TGTGCCAGCAGCATAGGACAGAATCAGCCCCAGCATTTT. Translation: CASSIGQNQPQHF. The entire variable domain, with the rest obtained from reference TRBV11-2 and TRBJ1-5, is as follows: EAGVAQSPRYKIIEKRQSVAFWCNPISGHATLYWYQQILGQGPKLLIQFQNNGVVDDSQLPKDRFSAERLKGVDSTLKIQPAKLEDSAVYLCASSIGQNQPQHFGDGTRLSIL.

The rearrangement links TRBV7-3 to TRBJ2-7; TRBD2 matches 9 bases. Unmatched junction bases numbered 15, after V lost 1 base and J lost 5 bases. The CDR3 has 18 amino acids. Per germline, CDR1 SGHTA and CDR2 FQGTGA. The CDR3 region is CASSLIVSPSGRSHEQYF. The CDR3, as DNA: TGTGCCAGCAGCTTAATTGTATCCCCAAGCGGGAGGAGCCACGAGCAGTACTTC.

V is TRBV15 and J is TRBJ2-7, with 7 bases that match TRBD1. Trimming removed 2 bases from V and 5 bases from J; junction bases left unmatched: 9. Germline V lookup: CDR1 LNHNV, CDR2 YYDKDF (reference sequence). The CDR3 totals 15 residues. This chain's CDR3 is CATSRSIGQENEQYF. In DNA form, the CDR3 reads TGTGCCACCAGCAGATCTATAGGACAGGAAAACGAGCAGTACTTC.

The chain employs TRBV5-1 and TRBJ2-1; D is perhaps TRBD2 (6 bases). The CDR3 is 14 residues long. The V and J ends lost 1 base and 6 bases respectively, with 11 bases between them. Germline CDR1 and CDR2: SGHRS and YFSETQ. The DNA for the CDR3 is TGCGCCAGCAGCTTGTCGAGCGGGCCCAATGAGCAGTTCTTC. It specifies CASSLSSGPNEQFF.

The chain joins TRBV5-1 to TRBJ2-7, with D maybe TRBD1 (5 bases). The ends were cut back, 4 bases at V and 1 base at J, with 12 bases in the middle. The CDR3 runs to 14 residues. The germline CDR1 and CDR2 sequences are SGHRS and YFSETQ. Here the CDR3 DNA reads TGCGCCAGCAGCGTGCAGGGTCCTTCCTACGAGCAGTACTTC. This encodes CASSVQGPSYEQYF.

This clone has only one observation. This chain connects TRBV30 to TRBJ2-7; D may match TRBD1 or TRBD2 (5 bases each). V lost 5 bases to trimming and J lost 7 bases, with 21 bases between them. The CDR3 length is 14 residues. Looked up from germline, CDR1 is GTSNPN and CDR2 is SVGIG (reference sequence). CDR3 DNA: TGTGCCTGGGGGGGTTCGGGTAAGGCGGAGGAGCAGTACTTC. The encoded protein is CAWGGSGKAEEQYF. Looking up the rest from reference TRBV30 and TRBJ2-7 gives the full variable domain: SQTIHQWPATLVQPVGSPLSLECTVEGTSNPNLYWYRQAAGRGLQLLFYSVGIGQISSEVPQNLSASRPQDRQFILSSKKLLLSDSGFYLCAWGGSGKAEEQYFGPGTRLTVT.

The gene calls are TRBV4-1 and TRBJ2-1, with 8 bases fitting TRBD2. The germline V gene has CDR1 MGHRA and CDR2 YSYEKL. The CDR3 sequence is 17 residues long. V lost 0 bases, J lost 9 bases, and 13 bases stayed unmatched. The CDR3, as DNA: TGCGCCAGCAGCCAAGAGCCCGGGGGGGGCTCCCGCGGTGAGCAGTTCTTC. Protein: CASSQEPGGGSRGEQFF.

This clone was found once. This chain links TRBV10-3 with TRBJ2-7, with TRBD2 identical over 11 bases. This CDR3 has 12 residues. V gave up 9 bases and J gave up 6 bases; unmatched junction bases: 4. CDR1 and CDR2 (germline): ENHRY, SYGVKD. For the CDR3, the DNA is TGTGCCATAGGACTAGCGGGTGGCGAGCAGTACTTC. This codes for CAIGLAGGEQYF.

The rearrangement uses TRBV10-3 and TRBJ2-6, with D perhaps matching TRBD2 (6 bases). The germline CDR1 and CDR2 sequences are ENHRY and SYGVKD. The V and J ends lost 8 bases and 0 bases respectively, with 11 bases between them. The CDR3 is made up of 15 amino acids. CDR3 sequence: CAIGGKSSGANVLTF. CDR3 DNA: TGTGCCATCGGCGGGAAGAGCTCTGGGGCCAACGTCCTGACTTTC.

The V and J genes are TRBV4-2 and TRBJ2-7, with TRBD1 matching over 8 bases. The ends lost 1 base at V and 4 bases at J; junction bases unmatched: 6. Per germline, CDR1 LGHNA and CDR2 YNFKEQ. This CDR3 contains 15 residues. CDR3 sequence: CASSQGQGKMYEQYF. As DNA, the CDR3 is TGTGCCAGCAGCCAAGGACAGGGGAAGATGTACGAGCAGTACTTC.